This T cell receptor beta chain was recorded in a study of CD8 T cells in Susac syndrome (dated by TCRdb to between 2018 and 2021). About the investigation overall: Among the Susac syndrome patients who were sequenced, clinically active disease was present in more than 5 and clinical remission was observed in roughly 8. The study used repertoire sequencing to test whether antigen drove CD8+ T cell activation and differentiation in Susac syndrome. Susac syndrome patients were therapy-naive, on corticosteroids (some also receiving IVIg), or on IVIg alone at blood withdrawal. CD8+ T cell repertoire clonality was compared between approximately 12 healthy donors, roughly 14 Susac syndrome patients and roughly 15 multiple sclerosis patients.

High-throughput TCR beta sequencing profiled peripheral blood CD8+ and CD4+ T cells from healthy donors, Susac syndrome patients and multiple sclerosis patients. The Susac syndrome patients fulfilled recently defined diagnostic criteria for either definite or probable disease. CD8+ TEMRA cells were enriched by FACS, while bulk CD8+ and CD4+ T cells were purified by magnetic negative isolation. Blood was collected in EDTA tubes and processed within 24 hours, with PBMCs isolated through density gradient centrifugation. PBMCs intended for TCR sequencing were frozen in liquid nitrogen and were later thawed in a 37 degrees C water bath. Purity of sorted or isolated CD4+, CD8+ and CD8+ TEMRA cells was at least 90%. RNA was extracted using the RNeasy kit, and roughly 0.5 to 1 microgram was reverse transcribed with random hexamers. The immunoSEQ multiplex PCR assay, covering 54 Vbeta and 13 Jbeta segments, was used to amplify TCR beta CDR3 regions. PCR amplification bias was corrected using a synthetic template baseline for primer optimization and computational correction. As for the authors' bioinformatics: Reads were assigned to V, D and J genes according to IMGT and analyzed in immunoSEQ Analyzer, with only productive sequences retained. Clonality was calculated as one minus the Shannon entropy normalized by log2 of the number of productive unique sequences. For each patient and control, public and private clones were evaluated among the 100 most prevalent clones. A clone was defined as Susac-specific if it was absent from the healthy and MS cohorts, from 1052 published viral clones and from other ImmuneACCESS disease sequences. TCRdb redid the processing of the public reads, applying fastp at Q25 and MiXCR, and retained in-frame beta chains. Every CDR3 protein is listed once, alongside the most common genes and DNA of its rows. TCRdb's processing, not the study's, gives the V and J calls here. The sample table contains 95,000 to 150,000 distinct CDR3 sequences; only one count was recorded for 90% to 95% of them. The ten top clones hold around 0.28% of the sample.

The paper's findings and limits, for the study overall: The study acknowledged that relatively few individuals were included in the TCR sequencing and HLA analysis. Clonal expansion was seen in Susac syndrome CD8+ repertoires, peaking in CD8+ TEMRA cells and being greater in clinically active patients than in remitting ones. About 15 Susac-specific public clones were identified in the total CD8+ repertoire, and about 5 Susac-specific public clones were identified in the CD8+ TEMRA repertoire.

Spanning cysteine to phenylalanine, the CDR3 consists of 14 amino acids. Only CDR3 DNA is held: 42 bases, read in frame from base 1. Trimmed from V: 7 bases; trimmed from J: 5 bases; junction bases lacking a gene match: 7. About this clonotype: There is no known antigen for this receptor. The sample holds no much larger clone one base away, and base qualities are not on file.

The sequencing sample was made of CD8+ T cells from PBMCs. This receptor was identified in a human donor with Susac syndrome. The rearrangement combines TRBV12-3 or TRBV12-4 with TRBJ2-7; a stretch of 11 junction bases matches TRBD2. The CDR3 reads as follows: CASTLSGGENEQYF. DNA sequence: TGTGCCAGCACACTTAGCGGGGGGGAGAACGAGCAGTACTTC.